This record looks at one T cell receptor beta chain sequence and its context. The CDR3 runs to 16 residues. J gave up 4 bases and V 6 bases, and 13 bases lay outside the gene matches. The V gene's germline CDR1 is ENHRY and CDR2 SYGVKD. As processed by the authors: Estimation of nucleated cell counts relied on the amplification of reference gene primers. Repertoires were generated with immunoSEQ multiplex PCR, while TCRdb's copy carries only in-frame clones and drops some. The V and J calls and clone size come from that table; D and trimming were worked out from the DNA. The table records 180,000 or so clones, about four fifths of them present only once. The data derive from a study of blood T cell repertoires in COVID-19. Overall study context: The United States, Italy and Spain provided the acute and convalescent COVID-19 samples. PBMCs, B-cell-depleted T cells, or T cells provided the cDNA or gDNA that made up the material.

This sequence joins TRBV10-3 and TRBJ2-7; 9 bases are shared with TRBD1. The clonotype comes from a man in his forties or fifties who had recovered from COVID-19. The sequenced material came from peripheral blood. In DNA, the CDR3 is TGTGCCATCAGGAGGGGTGGCTGGGACAGGGAGTACGAGCAGTACTTC. Its protein is CAIRRGGWDREYEQYF.